This passage covers 27 T cell receptor beta chains from one sample sequenced in a study of T cell responses to AZD1222 COVID-19 vaccine. Assay used: immunoSEQ multiplex PCR; TCRdb lists only in-frame clones, some missing. The sample lists some 94,000 clones, roughly nine tenths occurring once. The sample here was peripheral blood, taken on day 0 of AZD1222 vaccination. Receptors originate from an adult in good health.

The chain carries TRBV19 and TRBJ1-5; 7 bases line up with TRBD1. The CDR3 length is 16 residues. Germline CDR1 LNHDA, CDR2 SQIVND (reference sequence). J was trimmed by 0 bases and V by 4 bases; bases with no gene match: 6. The CDR3 is CASSSGGQLSNQPQHF. The CDR3 nucleotides read TGTGCCAGTAGTAGTGGGGGACAGCTTAGCAATCAGCCCCAGCATTTT.

This chain uses TRBV28 with TRBJ2-2; D may be TRBD2 (5 bases). Germline V lookup: CDR1 MDHEN, CDR2 SYDVKM. The length of the CDR3 is 11 residues. Trimming cost V 8 bases and J 8 bases, with 9 bases left between them. CDR3 nucleotides: TGTGCCAGCTTAGAGGGAGGGGAGCTGTTTTTT. This codes for CASLEGGELFF. Full variable domain (rest looked up from reference TRBV28 and TRBJ2-2): DVKVTQSSRYLVKRTGEKVFLECVQDMDHENMFWYRQDPGLGLRLIYFSYDVKMKEKGDIPEGYSVSREKKERFSLILESASTNQTSMYLCASLEGGELFFGEGSRLTVL.

This CDR3 reads CASSLLRGLFEQFF. CDR3 coding DNA: TGTGCCAGCAGCTTACTAAGGGGATTGTTTGAGCAGTTCTTC. The chain has TRBV11-2 and TRBJ2-1; tentative D call: TRBD1 (5 bases). CDR1 SGHAT and CDR2 FQNNGV come from the germline V gene. CDR3 size: 14 residues. The V and J ends lost 2 bases and 9 bases respectively, with 14 bases between them.

This clone appeared once. The gene calls are TRBV14 and TRBJ1-1; D is uncertain. V was pared by 4 bases and J by 6 bases, with 12 bases between. This CDR3 region has 13 residues. Germline V gene sequence: CDR1 SGHDN, CDR2 FVKESK. In DNA, the CDR3 is TGTGCCAGCAGCCTACATGGGAGCCCTGAAGCTTTCTTT. It yields the protein CASSLHGSPEAFF.

The V call is TRBV9, the J call TRBJ1-1; a weak D match, TRBD1 (5 bases). Trimming left V 4 bases short and J 7 bases short, with 11 bases between. The CDR3 length is 12 residues. Per the germline V gene, CDR1 is SGDLS and CDR2 is YYNGEE. The CDR3 coding sequence is TGTGCCAGCAGCCACCGGGACGGTGAAGCTTTCTTT. This gives the protein CASSHRDGEAFF.

V and J are TRBV28 and TRBJ1-1; D gene ambiguous. The CDR3 extends over 14 amino acids. The germline V and J ends were trimmed by 4 bases and 4 bases, with 13 bases remaining between them. CDR1 and CDR2 from the germline V gene are MDHEN and SYDVKM. The CDR3 region is CASSSTTSLTEAFF. The CDR3 region has the DNA TGTGCCAGCAGTTCTACGACATCCCTCACTGAAGCTTTCTTT.

The CDR3 DNA sequence: TGTGCCTGGAGTGCCCCCCGGGGAAGTGCCTGGGGCAATCAGCCCCAGCATTTT. Its translation is CAWSAPRGSAWGNQPQHF. The rearrangement uses TRBV30 and TRBJ1-5; unclear D gene. Germline V gene lookup returns CDR1 GTSNPN and CDR2 SVGIG (reference sequence). Trimming removed 1 base at V and 2 bases at J, with 21 bases between. CDR3 length: 18 residues.

In its sample, this clone is medium-sized. The chain combines TRBV27 with TRBJ1-2, with D possibly matching TRBD1 (6 bases). The germline CDR1 and CDR2 sequences are MNHEY and SMNVEV (reference sequence). V was cut by 6 bases and J by 0 bases, with 14 bases left in between. CDR3 size: 15 residues. The DNA for the CDR3 is TGTGCCAGCAGGCAGGGGCCACCCCCTAACTATGGCTACACCTTC. Translation: CASRQGPPPNYGYTF.

V and J are TRBV24-1 and TRBJ2-3; D uncertain. The germline V gene has CDR1 KGHDR and CDR2 SFDVKD. The CDR3 extends over 16 amino acids. V lost 1 base, J lost 0 bases, and 10 bases lay in between. The CDR3 loop reads CATSDFGQASTDTQYF. CDR3 nucleotide sequence: TGTGCCACCAGTGATTTTGGGCAGGCCAGCACAGATACGCAGTATTTT.

The rearrangement joins TRBV30 to TRBJ2-1; D is possibly TRBD2 (5 bases). In germline, CDR1 is GTSNPN, CDR2 SVGIG (reference sequence). V was clipped by 0 bases and J by 4 bases, with 10 bases between them. The CDR3 runs to 14 residues. This CDR3 is CAWSVRSGYNEQFF. The CDR3, as DNA: TGTGCCTGGAGTGTACGATCGGGATACAATGAGCAGTTCTTC.

The chain links TRBV7-2 to TRBJ1-3, with 7 bases lining up with TRBD1. Germline CDR1 is SGHTA and CDR2 is FQGNSA. The junction had 8 bases not matched to a gene; V was cut back by 2 bases and J by 4 bases. This CDR3 has 16 residues. The CDR3 DNA sequence: TGTGCCAGCAGCTTAAACTCGGGGACAGTAGGAAACACCATATATTTT. Amino acids: CASSLNSGTVGNTIYF.

This clone appeared a single time. The chain is built from TRBV6-1 and TRBJ1-4, with D hard to call. The CDR3 has 16 residues. Germline CDR1 and CDR2: MNHNS and SASEGT. V was pared by 3 bases and J by 2 bases, with 13 bases between. The CDR3 DNA sequence: TGTGCCAGCAGTGATAGGGCAGTGAATACTAATGAAAAACTGTTTTTT. This sequence encodes CASSDRAVNTNEKLFF.

V is TRBV7-9 and J is TRBJ1-6, with a possible D match to TRBD1 (6 bases). The CDR3 has 13 residues. From germline, CDR1 is SEHNR and CDR2 FQNEAQ (reference sequence). V was clipped by 6 bases and J by 14 bases, with 17 bases between them. CDR3 region: CASSLDRLFTLHF. The CDR3 DNA reads TGTGCCAGCAGTCTCGACAGGCTATTCACCCTCCACTTT.

This rearrangement joins TRBV18 to TRBJ1-5, with D possibly matching TRBD1 (5 bases). Trimming removed 2 bases at V and 3 bases at J, with 14 bases between. The CDR3 length is 16 residues. Germline CDR1 reads KGHSH; CDR2 reads LQKENI. As DNA, the CDR3 is TGTGCCAGCTCACCAGAGCAGGGCGCGCACAATCAGCCCCAGCATTTT. The encoded protein is CASSPEQGAHNQPQHF.

This clone has only a few counts. The chain combines TRBV6-5 with TRBJ1-4; unclear D gene. The V and J ends lost 0 bases and 4 bases respectively, with 9 bases between them. CDR1 and CDR2 (germline): MNHEY, SVGAGI. This CDR3 has 15 amino acids. In DNA, the CDR3 is TGTGCCAGCAGTTACTCGTCCGGGATTAATGAAAAACTGTTTTTT. This codes for CASSYSSGINEKLFF.

V gene TRBV11-3 combines with J gene TRBJ2-2; TRBD1 matches 7 bases. CDR1 is SGHNT, CDR2 YENEEA, per germline. The V and J ends lost 5 bases and 5 bases, in that order; junction bases with no gene match: 14. This CDR3 is built from 17 residues. The CDR3 DNA reads as TGTGCCAGCAGCGCCCGCACATACAGGGGTGAAACCGGGGAGCTGTTTTTT. It yields the protein CASSARTYRGETGELFF.

The V gene is TRBV29-1, the J gene TRBJ1-5; weak D call: TRBD1 (5 bases). The CDR3 consists of 15 residues. The germline V gene encodes CDR1 SQVTM and CDR2 ANQGSEA. V dropped 8 bases and J dropped 2 bases, with 19 bases sitting between them. CDR3 DNA sequence: TGCAGCTCCGGAGGGCGACAGAAGGGCAATCAGCCCCAGCATTTT. Amino acid sequence: CSSGGRQKGNQPQHF. The full variable domain, in which reference TRBV29-1 and TRBJ1-5 provide the parts outside the CDR3, is SAVISQKPSRDICQRGTSLTIQCQVDSQVTMMFWYRQQPGQSLTLIATANQGSEATYESGFVIDKFPISRPNLTFSTLTVSNMSPEDSSIYLCSSGGRQKGNQPQHFGDGTRLSIL.

This clone was found a few times. The genes are TRBV5-6 and TRBJ1-5; weak D call: TRBD1 (5 bases). Trimming stripped 4 bases from V and 0 bases from J, with 14 bases between. Germline V gene data show CDR1 as SGHDT and CDR2 as YYEEEE. The CDR3 sequence is 16 residues long. CDR3 bases: TGTGCCAGCAGCAACGGGGCTCAGATTAGCAATCAGCCCCAGCATTTT. Its protein is CASSNGAQISNQPQHF.

J is TRBJ1-5 and V is TRBV3-1 (or the pseudogene TRBV3-2), with 11 bases lining up with TRBD1. The germline CDR1 and CDR2 sequences are LGHDT and YNNKEL (reference sequence). CDR3 size: 15 residues. V lost 1 base and J lost 7; bases outside the gene matches: 3. The CDR3 DNA sequence: TGTGCCAGCAGCCAAGGGACAGGGGGCAGGCAGCCCCAGCATTTT. Encoded protein: CASSQGTGGRQPQHF.

This sequence joins TRBV5-6 and TRBJ1-6; D unresolved. Trimming cost V 4 bases and J 6 bases, with 14 bases left between them. The germline V gene has CDR1 SGHDT and CDR2 YYEEEE. CDR3 length: 15 amino acids. In DNA, the CDR3 is TGTGCCAGCAGCCTGTCTTGGCTTCCTAATTCACCCCTCCACTTT. It codes for CASSLSWLPNSPLHF.

This clone showed up just once. This rearrangement joins TRBV20-1 to TRBJ1-3; D not resolved. Germline CDR1 reads DFQATT; CDR2 reads SNEGSKA (reference sequence). Trimming took off 6 bases at V and 4 bases at J, with 7 bases between the two ends. The CDR3 sequence is 11 residues long. The DNA for the CDR3 is TGCAGTGCCAAACAGGGAAACACCATATATTTT. Protein product: CSAKQGNTIYF.

The chain uses TRBV6-5 and TRBJ1-4; 7 bases map to TRBD1. Germline V gene data show CDR1 as MNHEY and CDR2 as SVGAGI. Losses at the gene ends were 6 bases for V and 11 bases for J; bases not matched to a gene: 6. The CDR3 is made up of 12 amino acids. Here the CDR3 reads CASSRDREKLFF. The CDR3 DNA sequence: TGTGCCAGCAGCCGAGACAGGGAGAAACTGTTTTTT.

The chain employs TRBV7-8 and TRBJ1-1, with D possibly being TRBD1 (6 bases). The germline CDR1 and CDR2 sequences are SGHVS and FQNEAQ. V lost 5 bases and J lost 4, with 17 bases in between. There are 15 residues in the CDR3. The CDR3 DNA follows: TGTGCCAGCAGCCGTACCACAGGGAGGACCACTGAAGCTTTCTTT. The encoded protein is CASSRTTGRTTEAFF. The whole variable domain, remainder taken from reference TRBV7-8 and TRBJ1-1, is GAGVSQSPRYKVAKRGQDVALRCDPISGHVSLFWYQQALGQGPEFLTYFQNEAQLDKSGLPSDRFFAERPEGSVSTLKIQRTQQEDSAVYLCASSRTTGRTTEAFFGQGTRLTVV.

This chain links TRBV5-1 with TRBJ2-5; a weak D match, TRBD1 (6 bases). This CDR3 spans 14 amino acids. From germline, CDR1 is SGHRS and CDR2 YFSETQ. Trimming stripped 0 bases from V and 5 bases from J, with 11 bases between. The DNA for the CDR3 is TGCGCCAGCAGCTTGGAACAGGGAAGGGAGACCCAGTACTTC. This translates into CASSLEQGRETQYF.

This clone was recorded only once. This rearrangement joins TRBV3-1 (or the pseudogene TRBV3-2) to TRBJ2-1, with TRBD2 matching over 7 bases. Germline CDR1 and CDR2: LGHDT and YNNKEL (reference sequence). The J segment lost 5 bases and the V segment lost 0 bases, leaving 13 bases of the junction unmatched. The CDR3 runs to 18 residues. CDR3 in amino acids: CASSQDRVAGEADNEQFF. The CDR3 nucleotides are TGTGCCAGCAGCCAAGATAGGGTGGCGGGAGAGGCGGACAATGAGCAGTTCTTC.

V and J are TRBV28 and TRBJ1-6; unclear D gene. V lost 5 bases to trimming and J lost 8 bases, with 4 bases between them. Germline assignment: CDR1 MDHEN and CDR2 SYDVKM. The CDR3 has 11 residues. The CDR3 protein is CASSADSPLHF. In DNA, the CDR3 is TGTGCCAGCAGTGCAGATTCACCCCTCCACTTT.

V gene TRBV19 combines with J gene TRBJ1-5; 12 bases line up with TRBD1. This CDR3 has 17 amino acids. The J segment lost 2 bases and the V segment lost 5 bases, leaving 7 bases of the junction unmatched. The germline gives CDR1 LNHDA, CDR2 SQIVND (reference sequence). The CDR3 coding sequence is TGTGCCAGTAGTGGGGACAGGGGGCGGAGGGGCAATCAGCCCCAGCATTTT. It codes for CASSGDRGRRGNQPQHF.